A single sample gave rise to the 20 T cell receptor beta chains below, sequenced in a study of T cells in Graves' hyperthyroidism and ophthalmopathy. Amplification of TCR beta CDR3 regions used RNA as the template. A first-round RT-PCR of the TCR CDR3 used the HTBI primer set. MiXCR, run by TCRdb on the multiplex PCR reads, gives a single entry per CDR3 protein. The sample contains 50,000 to 55,000 distinct CDR3 sequences, approximately 48% of which appear only once. The specimen sequenced was blood. The receptors stem from a woman between 50 and 59 years old with Graves' ophthalmopathy.

This clonotype was counted ten times or more. The chain recombines TRBV6-5 with TRBJ1-2; 9 nucleotides match TRBD1. CDR3 size: 14 residues. The V gene's germline CDR1 is MNHEY and CDR2 SVGAGI. V lost 6 bases to trimming and J lost 5 bases; unmatched junction nucleotides: 7. CDR3 DNA: TGTGCCAGCAGCATGGGACAGGGAGGGTATGGCTACACCTTC. It yields the protein CASSMGQGGYGYTF.

The chain recombines TRBV15 with TRBJ2-7, with 7 bases fitting TRBD1. Germline trimming cut 0 bases from V and 2 bases from J; bases unmatched to any gene: 1. The CDR3 is 14 residues long. Germline values: CDR1 LNHNV, CDR2 YYDKDF (reference sequence). The CDR3 DNA reads TGTGCCACCAGCAGAGAAGGACAGGCCTACGAGCAGTACTTC. It encodes CATSREGQAYEQYF.

This clonotype was seen only a few times. The J gene is TRBJ2-6, the V gene TRBV30; no firm D call. Trimming shortened V by 2 bases and J by 1 base, and 0 bases separated the two germline ends. CDR3 size: 12 residues. Germline V CDR1 and CDR2: GTSNPN, SVGIG (reference sequence). The CDR3 is CAWSSGANVLTF. CDR3 nucleotides: TGTGCCTGGAGTTCTGGGGCCAACGTCCTGACTTTC.

In its sample, this clonotype was seen a few times. A much larger clone is a single base away; this may be a read error. It is likely a read error, because the conserved phenylalanine at the end of the CDR3 is missing. In DNA form, the CDR3 reads TGTGCCAGCTTTACGGGCAGGCTGAACACTGAAGCTTTCGTT. Amino acid sequence: CASFTGRLNTEAFV. This chain links TRBV5-6 with TRBJ1-1; no definite D call. This CDR3 has 14 amino acids. Germline CDR1 reads SGHDT; CDR2 reads YYEEEE. V was clipped by 7 bases and J by 0 bases, with 13 bases between them.

The chain joins TRBV4-1 to TRBJ2-5, with D perhaps matching TRBD2 (6 bases). CDR1 MGHRA and CDR2 YSYEKL come from the germline V gene. V was trimmed by 1 base and J by 4 bases, leaving 19 bases between them. This CDR3 contains 17 residues. This chain's CDR3 is CASSQVRAGRAAETQYF. The CDR3 DNA reads as TGCGCCAGCAGCCAAGTGAGGGCGGGGAGAGCTGCAGAGACCCAGTACTTC.

This clonotype was counted ten times or more. The chain links TRBV20-1 to TRBJ2-3; D is unresolved. V lost 5 bases, J lost 2 bases, and 14 bases lay in between. Looked up from germline, CDR1 is DFQATT and CDR2 is SNEGSKA (reference sequence). This CDR3 region has 14 residues. The CDR3 loop reads CSAPRAPLTDTQYF. The CDR3 region has the DNA TGCAGTGCTCCTCGTGCTCCACTCACAGATACGCAGTATTTT.

This clonotype was detected many times. V and J are TRBV29-1 and TRBJ1-2; D perhaps matches TRBD1 (6 bases). The CDR3 extends over 12 amino acids. Deletions cut 4 bases from V and 8 bases from J, with 14 bases between. The germline V gene encodes CDR1 SQVTM and CDR2 ANQGSEA. The CDR3 sequence: CSVGFGGGGYTF. CDR3 nucleotides: TGCAGCGTTGGATTCGGGGGCGGGGGCTACACCTTC.

This clonotype was seen a handful of times. The V and J genes are TRBV2 and TRBJ2-1; D unclear. Trimming left V 0 bases short and J 16 bases short, with 19 bases between. Germline V gene lookup returns CDR1 SNHLY and CDR2 FYNNEI. The CDR3 has 14 amino acids. The CDR3 here is CASSEASFGTRPFF. CDR3 DNA sequence: TGTGCCAGCAGTGAAGCCTCCTTTGGTACCCGGCCTTTCTTC.

This clonotype was seen repeatedly, ten times or more. The chain links TRBV6-1 to TRBJ2-7; D not certain. V dropped 3 bases and J dropped 2 bases, with 11 bases sitting between them. Germline V gene lookup returns CDR1 MNHNS and CDR2 SASEGT. This CDR3 is 14 amino acids long. DNA for the CDR3: TGTGCCAGCAGTGAGGGCCCGGTGGCCTACGAGCAGTACTTC. Translation gives CASSEGPVAYEQYF.

The chain joins TRBV7-6 to TRBJ2-7; 9 nucleotides agree with TRBD2. CDR1 and CDR2 (germline): SGHVS, FNYEAQ. This CDR3 comprises 16 residues. V was clipped by 5 bases and J by 7 bases; unmatched bases: 15. CDR3 in DNA: TGTGCCAGCAGCCCCCAGACAGGGCTAGCGGGACTTGAGCAGTACTTC. This codes for CASSPQTGLAGLEQYF.

Many counts were recorded for this clonotype. CDR3 DNA: TGTGCCACCCGGGACAGCAACACCGGGGAGCTGTTTTTT. This sequence encodes CATRDSNTGELFF. V usage is TRBV6-5 and J usage is TRBJ2-2, with TRBD1 matching over 7 bases. V was clipped by 10 bases and J by 2 bases; unmatched bases: 4. Germline CDR1 and CDR2: MNHEY and SVGAGI. The CDR3 spans 13 residues.

The genes are TRBV20-1 and TRBJ2-3; 13 bases are shared with TRBD2. The junction had 6 bases not matched to a gene; V was cut back by 4 bases and J by 2 bases. The germline gives CDR1 DFQATT, CDR2 SNEGSKA (reference sequence). There are 16 residues in the CDR3. The CDR3 protein is CSATPLAGGTTDTQYF. Written as DNA, the CDR3 is TGCAGTGCTACTCCACTAGCGGGGGGGACCACAGATACGCAGTATTTT.

This chain connects TRBV7-8 to TRBJ2-1; D is tentatively TRBD1 or TRBD2 (5 bases each). Germline V gene data show CDR1 as SGHVS and CDR2 as FQNEAQ. With 3 bases removed from V and 4 bases from J, the gap between germline ends came to 13 bases. This CDR3 contains 15 residues. The CDR3 reads CASSLGTGRYNEQFF. CDR3 sequence (DNA): TGTGCCAGCAGCTTGGGGACGGGCAGATACAATGAGCAGTTCTTC. The variable domain in full, completed from reference TRBV7-8 and TRBJ2-1, reads GAGVSQSPRYKVAKRGQDVALRCDPISGHVSLFWYQQALGQGPEFLTYFQNEAQLDKSGLPSDRFFAERPEGSVSTLKIQRTQQEDSAVYLCASSLGTGRYNEQFFGPGTRLTVL.

This clonotype has ten or more counts. The chain is built from TRBV19 and TRBJ1-5, with 8 bases lining up with TRBD1. Germline CDR1 is LNHDA and CDR2 is SQIVND (reference sequence). The length of the CDR3 is 14 residues. The V segment lost 4 bases and the J segment 5 bases; nucleotides outside the gene matches: 4. CDR3 amino acids: CASSTTGDHQPQHF. In DNA form, the CDR3 reads TGTGCCAGTAGTACGACAGGGGATCATCAGCCCCAGCATTTT. The full variable domain, in which reference TRBV19 and TRBJ1-5 provide the parts outside the CDR3, is DGGITQSPKYLFRKEGQNVTLSCEQNLNHDAMYWYRQDPGQGLRLIYYSQIVNDFQKGDIAEGYSVSREKKESFPLTVTSAQKNPTAFYLCASSTTGDHQPQHFGDGTRLSIL.

The chain is built from TRBV25-1 and TRBJ2-7, with D possibly being TRBD1 or TRBD2 (5 bases each). Trimming took 3 bases from V and 4 from J, leaving 13 bases between them. CDR1 and CDR2 from the germline V gene are MGHDK and SYGVNS. This CDR3 contains 14 residues. CDR3 residues: CASSDRGASYEQYF. CDR3 bases: TGTGCCAGCAGTGATCGAGGGGCCAGTTACGAGCAGTACTTC.

CDR3 coding DNA: TGTGCCAGTACATGTCGGGCCGCCGCCGAGATCGCAGATACGCAGTATTTT. Translating it yields CASTCRAAAEIADTQYF. The genes are TRBV19 and TRBJ2-3, with no clear D. V was cut by 7 bases and J by 4 bases, with 24 bases left in between. This CDR3 contains 17 residues. Germline-derived CDR1 and CDR2 are LNHDA and SQIVND (reference sequence).

With respect to this clonotype: A single base separates this from a much larger clone, so it may be a read error. The CDR3 end shows no conserved phenylalanine or tryptophan, and so a read error is likely. J is TRBJ2-2 and V is TRBV6-5; no clear D. The CDR3 sequence is 17 residues long. CDR1 and CDR2 (germline): MNHEY, SVGAGI. V dropped 5 bases and J dropped 1 base, with 17 bases sitting between them. The CDR3 spells CASSEGGIKENTGELFS. The CDR3 nucleotides read TGTGCCAGCAGTGAAGGTGGGATCAAGGAGAACACCGGGGAGCTGTTTTCT.

This clonotype was recorded at least ten times. One base away lies a much larger clone, so this may be a sequencing read error. This chain links TRBV7-9 with TRBJ2-7; 11 nucleotides align to TRBD1. Germline CDR1 reads SEHNR; CDR2 reads FQNEAQ (reference sequence). This CDR3 has 16 amino acids. With V trimmed by 5 bases and J by 2 bases, 8 bases remained unmatched. The CDR3 is CASSHPPGQGAYEQYF. Here the CDR3 DNA reads TGTGCCAGCAGCCACCCCCCGGGACAGGGGGCCTACGAGCAGTACTTC.

Regarding this clonotype: This may be a read error, as it is one base from a much larger clone. J is TRBJ1-6 and V is TRBV7-2; 7 bases are shared with TRBD1. Germline values: CDR1 SGHTA, CDR2 FQGNSA. The CDR3 is made up of 15 amino acids. DNA for the CDR3: TGTGCCAGCAGTATTCGACAGGGCACTAATTCACCCCTCCGCTTT. As protein: CASSIRQGTNSPLRF. The full variable domain, with the rest looked up from reference TRBV7-2 and TRBJ1-6, is GAGVSQSPSNKVTEKGKDVELRCDPISGHTALYWYRQSLGQGLEFLIYFQGNSAPDKSGLPSDRFSAERTGGSVSTLTIQRTQQEDSAVYLCASSIRQGTNSPLRFGNGTRLTVT.

This chain connects TRBV19 to TRBJ2-7; D gene ambiguous. Trimming pared 0 bases from V and 5 bases from J, leaving 8 bases between. Germline assignment: CDR1 LNHDA and CDR2 SQIVND (reference sequence). This CDR3 has 13 residues. CDR3 region: CASSIDLPHEQYF. CDR3 sequence (DNA): TGTGCCAGTAGTATAGACCTACCCCACGAGCAGTACTTC. The variable domain in full, with the rest retrieved from reference TRBV19 and TRBJ2-7, is DGGITQSPKYLFRKEGQNVTLSCEQNLNHDAMYWYRQDPGQGLRLIYYSQIVNDFQKGDIAEGYSVSREKKESFPLTVTSAQKNPTAFYLCASSIDLPHEQYFGPGTRLTVT.